The 4 T cell receptor beta chains presented below share a single source sample, sequenced in a study of T cells in Graves' hyperthyroidism and ophthalmopathy. RNA transcripts gave rise to amplified TCR beta CDR3 regions. First-round RT-PCR with HTBI primers amplified the TCR CDR3 region. Via MiXCR, TCRdb re-called the multiplex PCR reads, giving one row per CDR3 protein. The repertoire holds hundreds of thousands of distinct CDR3 sequences, with approximately 14% as singletons. The sample consisted of blood. The receptors stem from a woman aged 25 to 39 with Graves' hyperthyroidism.

This clonotype was observed at least ten times. The rearrangement uses TRBV12-3 or TRBV12-4 and TRBJ1-1; D gene unclear. This CDR3 region has 14 residues. Trimming took 4 bases from V and 1 from J, leaving 10 bases between them. For the CDR3, the DNA is TGTGCCAGCAGTTCCCTCAGGAAGAACACTGAAGCTTTCTTT. Its protein is CASSSLRKNTEAFF.

This clonotype was observed a handful of times. In DNA, the CDR3 is TGTGCCAGCAGATCCACTAGCGGGAGGAATGAGCAGTTCTTC. As protein: CASRSTSGRNEQFF. J is TRBJ2-1 and V is TRBV5-6; 12 bases align to TRBD2. The trim removed 5 bases at V and 7 bases at J, leaving 4 bases unmatched. CDR1 is SGHDT and CDR2 is YYEEEE in the germline V gene. The CDR3 runs 14 residues.

The chain has TRBV29-1 and TRBJ2-3, with 7 positions matching TRBD2. Per germline, CDR1 SQVTM and CDR2 ANQGSEA. The trim removed 4 bases at V and 6 bases at J, leaving 7 bases unmatched. This CDR3 spans 13 amino acids. The chain's CDR3 is CSVVWSSGDTQYF. CDR3 bases: TGCAGCGTTGTGTGGTCTAGCGGTGATACGCAGTATTTT.

This clonotype has ten or more counts. The chain employs TRBV11-2 and TRBJ2-3, with unresolved D. Germline lookup yields CDR1 SGHAT and CDR2 FQNNGV. CDR3 length: 12 amino acids. V dropped 6 bases and J dropped 5 bases, with 9 bases sitting between them. CDR3 nucleotides: TGTGCCAGCAGATTTTTTGGAGATACGCAGTATTTT. This encodes CASRFFGDTQYF.